These 18 T cell receptor beta chains were all obtained from the same sample, sequenced in a study of beta chain features in type 1 diabetes. Study outcomes and limitations: Patients with Type 1 diabetes showed moderately but significantly shorter TCRB CDR3s in all four CD4+ subsets.

Since all of the isolated RNA was reverse transcribed, expressed TCRB transcripts were what got sequenced. Only in-frame clones appear in the TCRdb table, and some are missing; sequencing was by immunoSEQ multiplex PCR. The sample records about 710,000 clones, over 12% being singletons. Their antigens remain unidentified. Sequencing input: naive CD4+ T cells from blood. Every receptor here comes from a young man with type 1 diabetes.

CDR3 protein: CASSFFLENSPLHF. As DNA, the CDR3 is TGTGCCAGCAGCTTTTTCCTAGAGAATTCACCCCTCCACTTT. The genes are TRBV7-9 and TRBJ1-6; D ambiguous. V shed 3 bases and J shed 7 bases, with 10 bases lying between them. Looked up from germline, CDR1 is SEHNR and CDR2 is FQNEAQ (reference sequence). The CDR3 length is 14 residues.

To note about this clone: Other DNA sequences from this sample encode an identical CDR3 as well. The chain employs TRBV5-1 and TRBJ2-7; 7 nucleotides agree with TRBD1. This CDR3 contains 13 residues. Germline V gene sequence: CDR1 SGHRS, CDR2 YFSETQ. V shed 7 bases, J shed 1 base, and the junction held 5 bases outside the gene matches. The CDR3 protein is CASSDRVSYEQYF. CDR3 bases: TGCGCCAGCTCCGACAGGGTTTCCTACGAGCAGTACTTC. The full variable domain, completed using reference TRBV5-1 and TRBJ2-7, is KAGVTQTPRYLIKTRGQQVTLSCSPISGHRSVSWYQQTPGQGLQFLFEYFSETQRNKGNFPGRFSGRQFSNSRSEMNVSTLELGDSALYLCASSDRVSYEQYFGPGTRLTVT.

The chain joins TRBV18 to TRBJ2-5, with 11 bases aligning to TRBD2. The V gene end was trimmed by 0 bases and the J gene end by 1 base; junction bases not matched to a gene: 7. The CDR3 extends over 18 amino acids. CDR1 and CDR2 from the germline V gene are KGHSH and LQKENI. The chain's CDR3 is CASSPPLGLAAPQETQYF. The CDR3 bases are TGTGCCAGCTCACCACCGTTGGGACTAGCGGCCCCCCAAGAGACCCAGTACTTC. The entire variable domain, with the rest obtained from reference TRBV18 and TRBJ2-5, is as follows: NAGVMQNPRHLVRRRGQEARLRCSPMKGHSHVYWYRQLPEEGLKFMVYLQKENIIDESGMPKERFSAEFPKEGPSILRIQQVVRGDSAAYFCASSPPLGLAAPQETQYFGPGTRLLVL.

This clone has just a few counts. The chain carries TRBV5-6 and TRBJ2-3, with 7 bases fitting TRBD2. The germline gives CDR1 SGHDT, CDR2 YYEEEE. V lost 4 bases, J lost 6 bases, and 8 bases stayed unmatched. This CDR3 is built from 14 residues. CDR3 residues: CASSLRTRGDTQYF. For the CDR3, the DNA is TGTGCCAGCAGCCTTCGGACTAGAGGGGATACGCAGTATTTT.

DNA for the CDR3: TGTGCCAGCAGTATACAGCTTTCCGACACTGAAGCTTTCTTT. Translated, it gives CASSIQLSDTEAFF. The chain recombines TRBV28 with TRBJ1-1, with D uncertain. The CDR3 length is 14 residues. Trimming removed 5 bases from V and 3 bases from J, with 13 bases in between. The germline V gene encodes CDR1 MDHEN and CDR2 SYDVKM.

The table lists this clone with a few counts. The gene calls are TRBV5-1 and TRBJ2-2; D possibly corresponds to TRBD2 (6 bases). Trimming cost V 4 bases and J 6 bases, with 16 bases left between them. Germline CDR1 reads SGHRS; CDR2 reads YFSETQ. CDR3 length: 15 amino acids. Here the CDR3 reads CASSPSTSLSGELFF. Here the CDR3 DNA reads TGCGCCAGCAGCCCGAGCACTAGCTTGTCCGGGGAGCTGTTTTTT.

This clone turned up a few times. V and J are TRBV7-2 and TRBJ1-1; TRBD1 matches at 8 bases. Looked up from germline, CDR1 is SGHTA and CDR2 is FQGNSA. V trimming: 5 bases; J trimming: 4 bases; junction bases outside the gene matches: 3. The CDR3 is made up of 13 amino acids. CDR3 loop: CASSADRGTEAFF. In nucleotides, the CDR3 is TGTGCCAGCAGCGCCGACAGGGGCACTGAAGCTTTCTTT.

The chain is built from TRBV2 and TRBJ2-5, with 12 bases identical to TRBD2. The CDR3 contains 15 residues. CDR1 is SNHLY, CDR2 FYNNEI, per germline. V gave up 6 bases and J gave up 1 base; unmatched junction bases: 3. DNA of the CDR3: TGTGCCAGCAGCTCGACTAGCGGGGGCCAAGAGACCCAGTACTTC. It codes for CASSSTSGGQETQYF.

A few counts support this clone. J is TRBJ1-2 and V is TRBV7-2; D call uncertain. V gave up 1 base and J gave up 8 bases, with 11 bases separating them. There are 13 residues in the CDR3. Germline V CDR1 and CDR2: SGHTA, FQGNSA. CDR3 DNA sequence: TGTGCCAGCAGCTTAGGTACGGAGGGCGGCTACACCTTC. This sequence encodes CASSLGTEGGYTF.

V and J are TRBV10-2 and TRBJ2-5; 8 bases align to TRBD2. The junction had 8 bases not matched to a gene; V was cut back by 7 bases and J by 1 base. The germline CDR1 and CDR2 sequences are WSHSY and SAAADI. The CDR3 is 15 amino acids. CDR3 residues: CASTRGAGAQETQYF. Written as DNA, the CDR3 is TGCGCCAGCACCAGAGGAGCGGGAGCCCAAGAGACCCAGTACTTC.

The chain links TRBV28 to TRBJ1-3, with D uncertain. The CDR3 runs 15 residues. Germline V gene sequence: CDR1 MDHEN, CDR2 SYDVKM. V gave up 8 bases and J gave up 0 bases, with 14 bases separating them. DNA of the CDR3: TGTGCCAGCGCGGGGTGGGATTTCTCTGGAAACACCATATATTTT. Translated, it gives CASAGWDFSGNTIYF.

This clone was recorded a few times. This CDR3 is also generated by other DNA sequences in the sample. This sequence joins TRBV7-9 and TRBJ2-3; D call uncertain. CDR1 is SEHNR, CDR2 FQNEAQ, per germline (reference sequence). V was shortened by 1 base and J by 4 bases, with 6 bases between the two germline ends. There are 13 residues in the CDR3. Here the CDR3 reads CASSLGSADTQYF. DNA for the CDR3: TGTGCCAGCAGCTTAGGGTCTGCAGATACGCAGTATTTT. Filled out from reference TRBV7-9 and TRBJ2-3, the complete variable domain reads DTGVSQNPRHKITKRGQNVTFRCDPISEHNRLYWYRQTLGQGPEFLTYFQNEAQLEKSRLLSDRFSAERPKGSFSTLEIQRTEQGDSAMYLCASSLGSADTQYFGPGTRLTVL.

This clone occurred a few times. The chain joins TRBV29-1 to TRBJ2-5; D ambiguous. Germline values: CDR1 SQVTM, CDR2 ANQGSEA. The CDR3 has 12 residues. Trimming cost V 4 bases and J 2 bases, with 8 bases left between them. CDR3 in DNA: TGCAGCGTTGGGAGCGTTCAAGAGACCCAGTACTTC. This sequence encodes CSVGSVQETQYF.

J is TRBJ2-1 and V is TRBV18, with 10 bases lining up with TRBD2. Germline V gives CDR1 KGHSH, CDR2 LQKENI. V was pared by 5 bases and J by 2 bases, with 6 bases of the junction left unmatched. The CDR3 contains 16 residues. The CDR3 nucleotides are TGTGCCAGCTCATCAAACAGCGGGAGGGCCTACAATGAGCAGTTCTTC. This encodes CASSSNSGRAYNEQFF.

The chain uses TRBV7-9 and TRBJ1-5; D not resolved. Trimming removed 5 bases at V and 0 bases at J, with 11 bases between. The germline CDR1 and CDR2 sequences are SEHNR and FQNEAQ (reference sequence). CDR3 length: 15 amino acids. This chain's CDR3 is CASSPIGDSNQPQHF. The CDR3, as DNA: TGTGCCAGCAGCCCAATCGGGGATAGCAATCAGCCCCAGCATTTT.

The V gene is TRBV7-2, the J gene TRBJ2-1; 9 nucleotides agree with TRBD2. This CDR3 is built from 17 residues. V lost 5 bases and J lost 7; bases outside the gene matches: 15. Germline lookup yields CDR1 SGHTA and CDR2 FQGNSA. The CDR3, as DNA: TGTGCCAGCAGCGCCCCCTCAGCGGGAGGTTTACTGAATGAGCAGTTCTTC. Protein product: CASSAPSAGGLLNEQFF.

The chain joins TRBV30 to TRBJ2-1, with a weak D call TRBD2 (6 bases). V was pared by 5 bases and J by 1 base, with 12 bases between. From germline, CDR1 is GTSNPN and CDR2 SVGIG (reference sequence). This CDR3 has 14 residues. CDR3 coding DNA: TGTGCCTGGGGGACTTCGTTGTCCTACAATGAGCAGTTCTTC. This sequence encodes CAWGTSLSYNEQFF.

The chain employs TRBV28 and TRBJ2-5; tentative D call: TRBD2 (6 bases). CDR1 is MDHEN, CDR2 SYDVKM, per germline. V lost 6 bases and J 5 bases, leaving 16 bases between the germline ends. This CDR3 is 14 amino acids long. The DNA for the CDR3 is TGTGCCAGCAGGGAGGGAGGAGCAGGGGAGACCCAGTACTTC. Residues: CASREGGAGETQYF.